A selection of T cell receptor beta chains follows, all from one sample in a study of T cells in localized non-small cell lung cancer. Clones were read by immunoSEQ multiplex PCR, and TCRdb kept only the in-frame ones, dropping some. The table shows around 92,000 clones, with approximately 91% occurring only once. The material sequenced was PBMCs, taken before any cancer treatment. The receptors here all came from a woman aged 35 to 70 with stage II squamous cell lung carcinoma. Each CDR3 is given with its conserved first and last residue. The order of the fields is J gene, V gene, CDR3 protein.

>TRBJ1-2|TRBV5-4
CASSSARNYGYTF
>TRBJ1-1|TRBV19
CASSRFRGSSTEAFF
>TRBJ2-1|TRBV5-1
CASSRTREQFF
>TRBJ2-7|TRBV27
CASSRVPDLKTYEQYF
>TRBJ1-1|TRBV6-6
CASRQRENAEAFF
>TRBJ2-5|TRBV5-4
CASSPRGPETQYF
>TRBJ2-2|TRBV19
CASTDRTVTGELFF
>TRBJ1-2|TRBV5-6
CASSFYNGLVSNYGYTF
>TRBJ2-1|TRBV4-2
CASSQAAPTSMGQFF
>TRBJ1-2|TRBV5-1
CASSLGHGGYTF
>TRBJ1-1|TRBV25-1
CASSEKGNTEAFF
>TRBJ1-5|TRBV27
CASSLIGVNQPQHF
>TRBJ1-5|TRBV11-2
CASSLDWAGDQPQHF
>TRBJ2-2|TRBV19
CATARGLAGSTGELFF
>TRBJ1-2|TRBV28
CASSSYRDGVGAGYTF
>TRBJ2-2|TRBV18
CASSSPSGTYYTGELFF
>TRBJ2-3|TRBV19
CASRARDFLTDTQYF
>TRBJ1-1|TRBV29-1
CSAETGVNTEAFF
>TRBJ2-6|TRBV14
CASSHKMASGSSGANVLTF
>TRBJ1-1|TRBV6-5
CASSYRTGNTEAFF
>TRBJ2-4|TRBV10-1
CASSPGTGAGNIQYF
>TRBJ1-6|TRBV5-1
CASSPRDREGSPLHF
>TRBJ2-7|TRBV5-1
CASSSYSGSGEQYF
>TRBJ2-1|TRBV7-6
CASSLVGGRRNEQFF
>TRBJ1-5|TRBV25-1
CASATGGNQPQHF
>TRBJ2-7|TRBV28
CASSSDRTGYEQYF
>TRBJ1-2|TRBV28
CASSSPGQGERGYTF
>TRBJ1-1|TRBV10-2
CASSGASTGGDTGEAFF
>TRBJ2-1|TRBV13
CASTTGEGGPGNEQFF
>TRBJ1-5|TRBV11-3
CASSSSKGKPQHF
>TRBJ1-3|TRBV5-1
CASSLTLGNTIYF
>TRBJ2-1|TRBV10-1
CASSKGQRLDNEQFF
>TRBJ1-1|TRBV18
CASSLPGNTEAFF
>TRBJ1-2|TRBV7-2
CASSPGTVYGYTF
>TRBJ1-4|TRBV29-1
CSAGQGREKLFF
>TRBJ2-7|TRBV7-9
CASSSGPEQYF
>TRBJ1-5|TRBV6-1
CASLAGTGRTQPQHF
>TRBJ1-1|TRBV19
CAHHTEAFF
>TRBJ1-1|TRBV6-1
CASSLSRDTEAFF
>TRBJ2-6|TRBV5-1
CASSLGGSGANVLTF
>TRBJ1-4|TRBV6-1
CASSEARGLTEKLFF
>TRBJ1-4|TRBV4-2
CASSQERDNEKLFF
>TRBJ1-1|TRBV5-1
CASSPSGGGYNTEAFF
>TRBJ1-1|TRBV5-1
CASSLHRDTEAFF
>TRBJ1-2|TRBV30
CAWQGASYGYTF
>TRBJ1-1|TRBV6-5
CASIGVNTEAFF
>TRBJ1-2|TRBV30
CAWSAPPDGYTF
>TRBJ1-3|TRBV9
CASSPRWIGSGASGNTIYF
>TRBJ2-5|TRBV30
CAWSVQVKETQYF
>TRBJ1-1|TRBV6-1
CASRARAETGTEAFF
>TRBJ2-7|TRBV5-1
CASSLEAFSSYEQYF